Reported below is one T cell receptor beta chain. This sample is part of a study of blood T cell repertoires in COVID-19. Study context: COVID-19 samples, acute and convalescent, were from the United States, Italy and Spain. The analysed material was cDNA or gDNA that came from T cells, B-cell-depleted T cells, or PBMCs.

Per the original methods: How many nucleated cells were present was estimated from reference gene primer amplification. The table came from immunoSEQ multiplex PCR; TCRdb's copy has only in-frame clones and leaves some out. Clone size and the V and J calls come from that table; the DNA yielded D and trimming. The table shows some 66,000 clones, with roughly nine tenths occurring only once. The CDR3 runs 17 residues. J lost 4 bases, V lost 0 bases, and 3 bases had no gene match. Germline CDR1 KGHSH, CDR2 LQKENI. Sequencing was performed on peripheral blood. The rearrangement links TRBV18 to TRBJ2-5; 15 nucleotides match TRBD2. The source of this sequence is a human donor in a cohort sampled during active COVID-19. CDR3 coding DNA: TGTGCCAGCTCACCACCGGGACTAGCGGGGGGCTTAGAGACCCAGTACTTC. It is translated as CASSPPGLAGGLETQYF.